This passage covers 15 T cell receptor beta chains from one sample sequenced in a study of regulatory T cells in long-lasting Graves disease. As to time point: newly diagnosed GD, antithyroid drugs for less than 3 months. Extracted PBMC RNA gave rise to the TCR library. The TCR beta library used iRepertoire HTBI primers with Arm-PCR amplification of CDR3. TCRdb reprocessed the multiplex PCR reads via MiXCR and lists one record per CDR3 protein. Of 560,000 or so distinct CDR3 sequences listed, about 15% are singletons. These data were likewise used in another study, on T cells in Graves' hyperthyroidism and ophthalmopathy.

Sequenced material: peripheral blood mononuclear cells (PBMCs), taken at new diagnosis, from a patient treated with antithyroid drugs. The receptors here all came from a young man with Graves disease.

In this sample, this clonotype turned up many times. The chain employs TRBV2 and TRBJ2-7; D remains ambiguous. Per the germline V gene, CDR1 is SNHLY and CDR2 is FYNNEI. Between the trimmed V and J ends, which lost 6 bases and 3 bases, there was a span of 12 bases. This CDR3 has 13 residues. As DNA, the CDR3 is TGTGCCAGCAGGACCTTGGGCGGCTACGAGCAGTACTTC. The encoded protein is CASRTLGGYEQYF.

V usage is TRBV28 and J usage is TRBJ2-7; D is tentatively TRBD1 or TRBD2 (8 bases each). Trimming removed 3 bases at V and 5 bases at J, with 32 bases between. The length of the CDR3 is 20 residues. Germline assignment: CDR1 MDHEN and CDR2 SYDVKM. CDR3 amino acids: CASSFDRGRIREGRSDEQYF. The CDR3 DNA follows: TGTGCCAGCAGTTTTGACAGGGGAAGGATACGGGAGGGCCGGTCGGACGAGCAGTACTTC.

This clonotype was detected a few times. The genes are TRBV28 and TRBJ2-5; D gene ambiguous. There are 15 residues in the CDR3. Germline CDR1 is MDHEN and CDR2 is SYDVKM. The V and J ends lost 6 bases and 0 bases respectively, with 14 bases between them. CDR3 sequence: CASSLPGRNQETQYF. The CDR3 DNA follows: TGTGCCAGCAGCTTACCCGGACGGAACCAAGAGACCCAGTACTTC.

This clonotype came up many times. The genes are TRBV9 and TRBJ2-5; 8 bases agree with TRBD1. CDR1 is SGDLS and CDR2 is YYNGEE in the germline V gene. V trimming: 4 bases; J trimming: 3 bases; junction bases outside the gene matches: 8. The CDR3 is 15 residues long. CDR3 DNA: TGTGCCAGCAGCCCCCGAACGACAGGGGAAGAGACCCAGTACTTC. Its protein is CASSPRTTGEETQYF.

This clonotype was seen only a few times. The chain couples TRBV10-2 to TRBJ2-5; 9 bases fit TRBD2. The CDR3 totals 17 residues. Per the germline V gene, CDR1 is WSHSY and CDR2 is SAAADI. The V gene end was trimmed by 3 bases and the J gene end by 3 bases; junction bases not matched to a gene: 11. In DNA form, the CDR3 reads TGCGCCAGCAGTGATCCCTGGCCGGCTAGCGGGAAAGAGACCCAGTACTTC. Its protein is CASSDPWPASGKETQYF.

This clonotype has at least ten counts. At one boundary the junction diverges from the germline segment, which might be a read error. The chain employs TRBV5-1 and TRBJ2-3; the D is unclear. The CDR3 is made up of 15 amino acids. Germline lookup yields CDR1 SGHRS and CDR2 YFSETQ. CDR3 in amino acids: CASSLEALSTDTQYF. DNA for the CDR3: TGTGCCAGCAGCTTAGAAGCCCTAAGCACAGATACGCAGTATTTT.

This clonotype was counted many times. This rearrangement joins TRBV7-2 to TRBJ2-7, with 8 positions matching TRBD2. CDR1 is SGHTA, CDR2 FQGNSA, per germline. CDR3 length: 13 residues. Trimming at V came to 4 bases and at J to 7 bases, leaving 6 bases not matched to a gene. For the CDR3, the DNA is TGTGCCAGCAGCTCGGGGGGGTTTGGGGAGCAGTACTTC. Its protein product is CASSSGGFGEQYF.

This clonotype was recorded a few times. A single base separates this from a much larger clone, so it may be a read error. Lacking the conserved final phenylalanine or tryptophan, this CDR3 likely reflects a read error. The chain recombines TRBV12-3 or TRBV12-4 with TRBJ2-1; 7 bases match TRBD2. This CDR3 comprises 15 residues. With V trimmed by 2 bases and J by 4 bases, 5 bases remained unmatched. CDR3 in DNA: TGTGCCAGCAGTTTACGGGGGGTGGGGTACAATGAGCAGTTCCTC. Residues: CASSLRGVGYNEQFL.

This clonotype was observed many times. CDR3 sequence (DNA): TGTGCCAGCAGTTCCCCGGGACTAGGGACCTACGAGCAGTACTTC. It is translated as CASSSPGLGTYEQYF. The chain combines TRBV12-3 or TRBV12-4 with TRBJ2-7, with TRBD2 identical over 8 bases. V shed 4 bases and J 2 bases; nucleotides not matched to a gene: 7. The CDR3 loop spans 15 amino acids.

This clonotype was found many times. The CDR3 bases are TGTGCCAGCAGCTCCACGGTGCGGGAGTACTACAATGAGCAGTTCTTC. Its translation: CASSSTVREYYNEQFF. The chain combines TRBV11-2 with TRBJ2-1; 7 bases align to TRBD2. The CDR3 consists of 16 residues. V shed 4 bases, J shed 3 bases, and the junction held 9 bases outside the gene matches. Germline lookup yields CDR1 SGHAT and CDR2 FQNNGV.

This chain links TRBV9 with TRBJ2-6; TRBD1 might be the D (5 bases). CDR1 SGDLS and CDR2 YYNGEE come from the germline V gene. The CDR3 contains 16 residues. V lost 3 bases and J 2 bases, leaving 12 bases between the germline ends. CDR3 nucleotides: TGTGCCAGCAGCGCGAGTCAGGGTGCTGGGGCCAACGTCCTGACTTTC. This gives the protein CASSASQGAGANVLTF.

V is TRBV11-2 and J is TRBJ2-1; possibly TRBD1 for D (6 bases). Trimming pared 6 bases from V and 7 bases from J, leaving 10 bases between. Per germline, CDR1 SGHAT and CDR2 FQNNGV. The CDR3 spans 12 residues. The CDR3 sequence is CASRSGANEQFF. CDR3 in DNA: TGTGCCAGCAGGTCAGGGGCGAATGAGCAGTTCTTC.

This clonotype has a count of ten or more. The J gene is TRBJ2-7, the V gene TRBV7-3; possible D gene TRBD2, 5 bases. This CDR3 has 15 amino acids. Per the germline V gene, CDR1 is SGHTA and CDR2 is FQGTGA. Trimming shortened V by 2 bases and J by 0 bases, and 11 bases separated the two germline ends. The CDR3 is CASSLLRVSSYEQYF. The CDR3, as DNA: TGTGCCAGCAGCTTATTGAGGGTGAGCTCCTACGAGCAGTACTTC. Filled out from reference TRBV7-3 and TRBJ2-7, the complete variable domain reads GAGVSQTPSNKVTEKGKYVELRCDPISGHTALYWYRQSLGQGPEFLIYFQGTGAADDSGLPNDRFFAVRPEGSVSTLKIQRTERGDSAVYLCASSLLRVSSYEQYFGPGTRLTVT.

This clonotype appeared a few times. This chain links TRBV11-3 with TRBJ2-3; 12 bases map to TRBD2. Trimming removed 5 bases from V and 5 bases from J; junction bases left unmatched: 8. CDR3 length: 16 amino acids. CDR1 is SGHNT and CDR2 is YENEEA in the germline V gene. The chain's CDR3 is CASSQATSGRQDTQYF. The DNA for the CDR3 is TGTGCCAGCAGCCAAGCGACTAGCGGGAGACAAGATACGCAGTATTTT.

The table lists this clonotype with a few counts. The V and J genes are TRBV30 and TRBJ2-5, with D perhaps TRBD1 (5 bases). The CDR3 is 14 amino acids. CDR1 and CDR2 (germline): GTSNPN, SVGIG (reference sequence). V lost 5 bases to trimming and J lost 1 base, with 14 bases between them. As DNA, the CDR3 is TGTGCCTGGGGGGCCCCGGGCAGCCAAGAGACCCAGTACTTC. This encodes CAWGAPGSQETQYF.